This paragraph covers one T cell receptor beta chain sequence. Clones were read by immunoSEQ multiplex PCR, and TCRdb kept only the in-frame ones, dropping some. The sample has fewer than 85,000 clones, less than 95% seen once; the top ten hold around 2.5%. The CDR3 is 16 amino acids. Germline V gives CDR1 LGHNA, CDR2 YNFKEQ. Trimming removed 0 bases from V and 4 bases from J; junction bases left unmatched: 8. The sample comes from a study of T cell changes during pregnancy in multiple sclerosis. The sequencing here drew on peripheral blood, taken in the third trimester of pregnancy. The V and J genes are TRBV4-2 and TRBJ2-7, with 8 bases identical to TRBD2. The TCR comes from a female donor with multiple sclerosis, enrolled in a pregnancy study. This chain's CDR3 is CASSQDLLADLYEQYF. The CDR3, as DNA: TGTGCCAGCAGCCAAGATTTACTAGCGGACTTATACGAGCAGTACTTC.